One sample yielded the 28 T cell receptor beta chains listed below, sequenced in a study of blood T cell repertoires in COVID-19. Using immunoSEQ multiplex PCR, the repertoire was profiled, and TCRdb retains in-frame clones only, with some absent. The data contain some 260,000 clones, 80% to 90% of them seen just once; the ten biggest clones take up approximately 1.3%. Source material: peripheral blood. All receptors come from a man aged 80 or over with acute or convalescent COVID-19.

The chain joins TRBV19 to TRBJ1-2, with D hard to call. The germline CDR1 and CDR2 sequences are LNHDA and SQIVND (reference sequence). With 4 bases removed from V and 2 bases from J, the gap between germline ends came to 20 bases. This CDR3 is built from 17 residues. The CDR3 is CASSSHGLGSKNYGYTF. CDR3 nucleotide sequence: TGTGCCAGTAGTAGTCATGGGTTAGGGAGCAAGAACTATGGCTACACCTTC.

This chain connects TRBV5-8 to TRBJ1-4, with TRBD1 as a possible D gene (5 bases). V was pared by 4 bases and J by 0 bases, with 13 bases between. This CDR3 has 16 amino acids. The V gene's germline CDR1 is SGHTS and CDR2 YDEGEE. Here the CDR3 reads CASSLGTGATNEKLFF. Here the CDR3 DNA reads TGTGCCAGCAGCCTAGGGACGGGGGCAACTAATGAAAAACTGTTTTTT.

CDR3 nucleotide sequence: TGCGCCAGCAGCTTTTCTTTCCCCGGGGGCACTGAAGCTTTCTTT. Protein: CASSFSFPGGTEAFF. The chain joins TRBV5-1 to TRBJ1-1; a weak D match, TRBD1 (5 bases). Germline V gene data show CDR1 as SGHRS and CDR2 as YFSETQ. With 2 bases removed from V and 4 bases from J, the gap between germline ends came to 15 bases. This CDR3 has 15 amino acids.

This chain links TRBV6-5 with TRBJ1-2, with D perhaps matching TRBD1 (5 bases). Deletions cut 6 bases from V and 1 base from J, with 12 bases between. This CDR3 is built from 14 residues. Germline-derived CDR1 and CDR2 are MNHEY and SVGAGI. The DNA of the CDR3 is TGTGCCAGCAGAAGACAGACCATTAACTATGGCTACACCTTC. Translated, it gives CASRRQTINYGYTF.

CDR3: CASSLVAVNEKLFF. CDR3 in DNA: TGTGCCAGCAGCTTGGTTGCAGTGAATGAAAAACTGTTTTTT. The chain couples TRBV5-8 to TRBJ1-4, with unresolved D. There are 14 residues in the CDR3. Trimming pared 0 bases from V and 5 bases from J, leaving 8 bases between. Germline CDR1 reads SGHTS; CDR2 reads YDEGEE.

CDR3 DNA: TGTGCCAGCAGAGGATTAGCGGGAGGCCACTACAATGAGCAGTTCTTC. It is translated as CASRGLAGGHYNEQFF. The gene calls are TRBV6-6 and TRBJ2-1; 10 nucleotides match TRBD2. The CDR3 is 16 residues long. V was pared by 6 bases and J by 3 bases, with 8 bases of the junction left unmatched. Germline V gene data show CDR1 as MNHNY and CDR2 as SVGAGI (reference sequence).

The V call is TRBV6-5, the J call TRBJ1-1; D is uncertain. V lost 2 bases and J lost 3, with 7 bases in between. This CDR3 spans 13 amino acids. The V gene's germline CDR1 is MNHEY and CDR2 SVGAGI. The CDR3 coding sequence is TGTGCCAGCAGTTACAATCCCTACACTGAAGCTTTCTTT. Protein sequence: CASSYNPYTEAFF.

As DNA, the CDR3 is TGCGCCAGCAGCTTGGGGCACCGGGACAGTCACAATGAGCAGTTCTTC. It yields the protein CASSLGHRDSHNEQFF. The chain links TRBV5-1 to TRBJ2-1, with 7 nucleotides matching TRBD1. V lost 0 bases and J lost 5; bases outside the gene matches: 8. The CDR3 extends over 16 amino acids. The germline V gene has CDR1 SGHRS and CDR2 YFSETQ.

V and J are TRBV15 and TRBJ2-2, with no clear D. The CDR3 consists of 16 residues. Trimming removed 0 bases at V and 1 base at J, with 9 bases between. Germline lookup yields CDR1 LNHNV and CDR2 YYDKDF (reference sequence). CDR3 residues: CATSRDKAGNTGELFF. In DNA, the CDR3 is TGTGCCACCAGCAGAGATAAGGCAGGGAACACCGGGGAGCTGTTTTTT.

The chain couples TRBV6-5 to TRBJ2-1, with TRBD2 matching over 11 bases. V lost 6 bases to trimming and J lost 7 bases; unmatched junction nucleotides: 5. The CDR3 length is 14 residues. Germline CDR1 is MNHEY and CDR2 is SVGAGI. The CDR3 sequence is CASSTSGRGNEQFF. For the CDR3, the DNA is TGTGCCAGCAGCACTAGCGGGAGAGGTAATGAGCAGTTCTTC.

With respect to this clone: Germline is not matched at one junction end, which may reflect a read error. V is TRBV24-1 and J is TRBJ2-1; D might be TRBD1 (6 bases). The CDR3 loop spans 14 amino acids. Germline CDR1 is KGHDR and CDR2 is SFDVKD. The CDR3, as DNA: TGTGCCACACAGTCCCGGGACATTTCCAATGGGCAGTTCTTC. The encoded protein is CATQSRDISNGQFF.

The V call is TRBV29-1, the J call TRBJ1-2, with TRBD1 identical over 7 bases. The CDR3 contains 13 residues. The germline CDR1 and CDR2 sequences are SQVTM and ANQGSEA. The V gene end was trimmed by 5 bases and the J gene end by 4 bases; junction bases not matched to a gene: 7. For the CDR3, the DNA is TGCAGCGTTCGACAGGGCCCCTTCTATGGCTACACCTTC. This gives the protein CSVRQGPFYGYTF. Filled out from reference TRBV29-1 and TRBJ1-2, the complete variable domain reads SAVISQKPSRDICQRGTSLTIQCQVDSQVTMMFWYRQQPGQSLTLIATANQGSEATYESGFVIDKFPISRPNLTFSTLTVSNMSPEDSSIYLCSVRQGPFYGYTFGSGTRLTVV.

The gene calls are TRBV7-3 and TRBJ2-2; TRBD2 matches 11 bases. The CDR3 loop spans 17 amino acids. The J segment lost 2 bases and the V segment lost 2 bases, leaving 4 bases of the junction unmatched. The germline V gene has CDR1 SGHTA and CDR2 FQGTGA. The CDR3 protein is CASSLQTSGENTGELFF. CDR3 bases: TGTGCCAGCAGCTTACAGACTAGCGGGGAAAACACCGGGGAGCTGTTTTTT.

The CDR3 is CASSPTGQLVPGELFF. Here the CDR3 DNA reads TGTGCCAGCTCACCAACGGGACAGTTAGTTCCCGGGGAGCTGTTTTTT. The chain couples TRBV18 to TRBJ2-2, with 7 positions matching TRBD1. The CDR3 loop spans 16 amino acids. Trimming cost V 2 bases and J 6 bases; bases outside gene matches: 9. Germline V CDR1 and CDR2: KGHSH, LQKENI.

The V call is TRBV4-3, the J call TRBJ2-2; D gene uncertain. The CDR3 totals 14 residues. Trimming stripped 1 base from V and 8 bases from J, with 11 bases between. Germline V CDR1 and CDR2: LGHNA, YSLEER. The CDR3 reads CASSQAVVLGELFF. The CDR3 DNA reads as TGCGCCAGCAGCCAAGCGGTAGTCCTGGGGGAGCTGTTTTTT.

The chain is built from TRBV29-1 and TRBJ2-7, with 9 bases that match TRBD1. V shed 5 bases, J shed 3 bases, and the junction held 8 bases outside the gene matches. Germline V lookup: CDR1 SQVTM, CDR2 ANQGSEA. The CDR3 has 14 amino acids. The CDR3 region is CSVQPGTGRYEQYF. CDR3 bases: TGCAGCGTTCAACCCGGGACAGGGCGCTACGAGCAGTACTTC.

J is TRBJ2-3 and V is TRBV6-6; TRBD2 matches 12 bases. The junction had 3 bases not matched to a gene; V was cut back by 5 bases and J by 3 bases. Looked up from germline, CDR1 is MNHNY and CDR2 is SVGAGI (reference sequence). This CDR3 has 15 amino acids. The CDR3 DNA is TGTGCCAGCAGTGTGACTAGCGGGAGTACAGATACGCAGTATTTT. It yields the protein CASSVTSGSTDTQYF.

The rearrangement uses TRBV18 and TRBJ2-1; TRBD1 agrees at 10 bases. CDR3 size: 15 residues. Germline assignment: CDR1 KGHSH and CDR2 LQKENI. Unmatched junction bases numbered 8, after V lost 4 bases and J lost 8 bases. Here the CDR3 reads CASSQDRGSGDEQFF. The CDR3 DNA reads TGTGCCAGCTCACAGGACAGGGGGTCTGGCGATGAGCAGTTCTTC. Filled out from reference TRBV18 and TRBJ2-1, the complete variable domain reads NAGVMQNPRHLVRRRGQEARLRCSPMKGHSHVYWYRQLPEEGLKFMVYLQKENIIDESGMPKERFSAEFPKEGPSILRIQQVVRGDSAAYFCASSQDRGSGDEQFFGPGTRLTVL.

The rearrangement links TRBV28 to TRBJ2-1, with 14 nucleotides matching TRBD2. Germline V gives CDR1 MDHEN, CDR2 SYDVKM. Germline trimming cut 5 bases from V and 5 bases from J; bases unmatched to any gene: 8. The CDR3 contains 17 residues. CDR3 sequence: CASSHRLAGGLDNEQFF. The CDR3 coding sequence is TGTGCCAGCAGTCACCGACTAGCGGGAGGGCTTGACAATGAGCAGTTCTTC.

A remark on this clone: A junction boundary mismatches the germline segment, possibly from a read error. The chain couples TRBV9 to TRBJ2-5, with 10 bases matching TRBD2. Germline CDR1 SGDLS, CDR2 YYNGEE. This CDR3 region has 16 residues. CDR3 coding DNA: TGTGCCAGCAGCCCAGGGACTAGCGTATACCAGGAGACCCAGTACTTC. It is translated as CASSPGTSVYQETQYF.

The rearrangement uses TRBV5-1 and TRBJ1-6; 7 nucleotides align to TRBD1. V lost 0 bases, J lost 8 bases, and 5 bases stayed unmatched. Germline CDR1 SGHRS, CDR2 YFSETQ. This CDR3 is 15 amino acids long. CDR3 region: CASSLAGQAYSPLHF. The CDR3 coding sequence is TGCGCCAGCAGCTTGGCTGGACAGGCCTATTCACCCCTCCACTTT.

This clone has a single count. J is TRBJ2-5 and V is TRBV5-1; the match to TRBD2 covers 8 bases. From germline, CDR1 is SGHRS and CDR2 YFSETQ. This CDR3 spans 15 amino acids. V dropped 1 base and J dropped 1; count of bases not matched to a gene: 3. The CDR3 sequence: CASSLKAGGQETQYF. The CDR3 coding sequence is TGCGCCAGCAGCTTGAAGGCGGGAGGCCAAGAGACCCAGTACTTC.

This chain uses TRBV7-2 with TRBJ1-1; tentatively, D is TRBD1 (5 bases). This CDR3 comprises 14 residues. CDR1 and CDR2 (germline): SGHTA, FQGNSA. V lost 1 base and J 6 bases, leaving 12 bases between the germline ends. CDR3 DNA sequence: TGTGCCAGCAGCTTAGTGGGGGGAAGTGCTGAAGCTTTCTTT. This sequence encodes CASSLVGGSAEAFF.

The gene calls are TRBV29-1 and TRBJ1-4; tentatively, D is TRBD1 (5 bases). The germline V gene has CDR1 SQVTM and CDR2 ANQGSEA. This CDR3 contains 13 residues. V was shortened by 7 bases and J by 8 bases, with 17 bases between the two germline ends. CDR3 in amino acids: CSALRAGREKLFF. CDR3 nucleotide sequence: TGCAGCGCGCTCAGGGCCGGACGCGAAAAACTGTTTTTT.

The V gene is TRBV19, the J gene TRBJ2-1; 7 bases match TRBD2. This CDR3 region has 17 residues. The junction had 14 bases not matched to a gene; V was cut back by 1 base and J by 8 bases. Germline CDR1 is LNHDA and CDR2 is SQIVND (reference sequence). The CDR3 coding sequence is TGTGCCAGTAGTATAGCGACCGGGCGGGGGACCCTAGATGAGCAGTTCTTC. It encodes CASSIATGRGTLDEQFF. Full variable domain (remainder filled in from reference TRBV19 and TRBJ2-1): DGGITQSPKYLFRKEGQNVTLSCEQNLNHDAMYWYRQDPGQGLRLIYYSQIVNDFQKGDIAEGYSVSREKKESFPLTVTSAQKNPTAFYLCASSIATGRGTLDEQFFGPGTRLTVL.

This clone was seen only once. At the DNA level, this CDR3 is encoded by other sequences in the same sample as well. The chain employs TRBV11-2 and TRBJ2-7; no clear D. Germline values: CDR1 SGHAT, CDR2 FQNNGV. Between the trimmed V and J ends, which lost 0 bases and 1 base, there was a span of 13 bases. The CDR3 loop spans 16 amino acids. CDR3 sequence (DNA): TGTGCCAGCAGCTTAGATCGCACCCCGGGTTCCTACGAGCAGTACTTC. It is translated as CASSLDRTPGSYEQYF.

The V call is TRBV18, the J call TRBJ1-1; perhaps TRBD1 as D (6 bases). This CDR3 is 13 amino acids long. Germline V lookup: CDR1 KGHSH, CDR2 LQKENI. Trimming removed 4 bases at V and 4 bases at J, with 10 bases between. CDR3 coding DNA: TGTGCCAGCTCACTTTCAGGGGTCACTGAAGCTTTCTTT. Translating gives CASSLSGVTEAFF.

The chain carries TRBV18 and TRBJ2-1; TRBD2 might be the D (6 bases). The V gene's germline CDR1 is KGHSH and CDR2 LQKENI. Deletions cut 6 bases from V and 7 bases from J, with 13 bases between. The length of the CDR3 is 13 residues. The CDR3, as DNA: TGTGCCAGCTCCTTAGGACGGGGGAATGAGCAGTTCTTC. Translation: CASSLGRGNEQFF.